The 2 T cell receptor beta chains reported below all come from one sample, sequenced in a study of blood T cell repertoires in COVID-19. This table comes from immunoSEQ multiplex PCR, and its TCRdb copy is limited to in-frame clones, with some not included. The table has 120,000 or so clones, about 86% seen once; the top ten hold 3.8%. Sequences were obtained from peripheral blood. The receptors derive from a woman between 45 and 60 years old with acute or convalescent COVID-19.

V and J are TRBV6-5 and TRBJ1-4; TRBD1 agrees at 9 bases. The V segment lost 5 bases and the J segment 7 bases; nucleotides outside the gene matches: 8. The CDR3 is made up of 15 amino acids. CDR1 is MNHEY, CDR2 SVGAGI, per germline. This CDR3 reads CASSREQGALEKLFF. Written as DNA, the CDR3 is TGTGCCAGCAGTAGAGAACAGGGGGCGCTTGAAAAACTGTTTTTT.

This chain connects TRBV6-1 to TRBJ2-7; TRBD2 matches 10 bases. CDR3 length: 12 residues. Germline loops: CDR1 MNHNS, CDR2 SASEGT. The J segment lost 4 bases and the V segment lost 10 bases, leaving 4 bases of the junction unmatched. The CDR3 region has the DNA TGTGCCACGGGACTAGCGCTTTACGAGCAGTACTTC. Translation gives CATGLALYEQYF.